Listed below are T cell receptor beta chains from one sample, sequenced in a study of spatial heterogeneity in lung cancer. MiXCR was run by TCRdb on the 5' RACE reads, yielding one entry per CDR3 protein. This table holds around 41,000 distinct CDR3 sequences, 20% to 25% found once. This specimen consisted of PBMCs, obtained at follow-up. Receptors originate from a female donor with early-stage non-small cell lung cancer. Both conserved end residues are part of each CDR3. D genes are given only for firm matches. Expanded clones get a size class; other rows say once, few or many, or leave the size out.

V gene: TRBV3-1; J gene: TRBJ2-7; D gene: .; clone size: .; CDR3 length: 12; CDR3 protein: CASSQGYHEQYF; CDR3 DNA: TGTGCCAGCAGCCAAGGCTACCACGAGCAGTACTTC
V gene: TRBV30; J gene: TRBJ2-3; D gene: .; clone size: .; CDR3 length: 13; CDR3 protein: CACSVSSTDTQYF; CDR3 DNA: TGTGCCTGTAGCGTGTCCAGCACAGATACGCAGTATTTT
V gene: TRBV20-1; J gene: TRBJ2-1; D gene: .; clone size: .; CDR3 length: 11; CDR3 protein: CSALRLVEQFF; CDR3 DNA: TGCAGTGCTTTAAGACTTGTGGAGCAGTTCTTC
V gene: TRBV6-5; J gene: TRBJ1-2; D gene: .; clone size: .; CDR3 length: 13; CDR3 protein: CASSLTRRYGYTF; CDR3 DNA: TGTGCCAGCAGTTTGACGCGGCGCTATGGCTACACCTTC
V gene: TRBV29-1; J gene: TRBJ1-1; D gene: .; clone size: few; CDR3 length: 11; CDR3 protein: CSVDTSTEAFF; CDR3 DNA: TGCAGCGTTGATACTAGCACTGAAGCTTTCTTT
V gene: TRBV25-1; J gene: TRBJ2-3; D gene: .; clone size: .; CDR3 length: 14; CDR3 protein: CASSPGGTTDTQYF; CDR3 DNA: TGTGCCAGCAGTCCCGGGGGTACCACAGATACGCAGTATTTT
V gene: TRBV20-1; J gene: TRBJ2-1; D gene: .; clone size: .; CDR3 length: 14; CDR3 protein: CSATGGGAGGEQSF; CDR3 DNA: TGCAGTGCTACTGGCGGAGGGGCTGGCGGTGAGCAGTCCTTC
V gene: TRBV5-6; J gene: TRBJ2-5; D gene: TRBD2; clone size: few; CDR3 length: 17; CDR3 protein: CASSSSGLAGGLETQYF; CDR3 DNA: TGTGCCAGCAGCTCCTCGGGACTAGCGGGAGGGTTGGAGACCCAGTACTTC
V gene: TRBV5-1; J gene: TRBJ2-6; D gene: .; clone size: few; CDR3 length: 17; CDR3 protein: CASSPPRGGAGANVLTF; CDR3 DNA: TGCGCCAGCAGCCCCCCTCGAGGGGGGGCTGGGGCCAACGTCCTGACTTTC
V gene: TRBV19; J gene: TRBJ2-5; D gene: .; clone size: few; CDR3 length: 14; CDR3 protein: CASSIDPTEETQYF; CDR3 DNA: TGTGCCAGTAGTATAGATCCAACAGAAGAGACCCAGTACTTC